A single sample gave rise to the 5 T cell receptor beta chains below, sequenced in a study of T cell responses to AZD1222 COVID-19 vaccine. TCRdb's copy holds only in-frame clones and misses some; the assay was immunoSEQ multiplex PCR. Altogether around 140,000 clones are present, nearly 95% being singletons, with the ten largest covering 5% to 7%. The source material was peripheral blood, sampled on day 0 of AZD1222 vaccination. The receptors here all came from an adult in good health.

Worth noting for this clone: No conserved phenylalanine or tryptophan ends this CDR3, so it is likely a read error. No DNA is shown, since the ends of the CDR3 on it are uncertain; the CDR3 is the one TCRdb lists. The rearrangement links TRBV6-2 or TRBV6-3 to TRBJ2-7; the table's D call, TRBD2, was not checked against the DNA. Per germline, CDR1 MNHEY and CDR2 SVGEGT. The CDR3 length equals 12 residues, ends included. CDR3 in amino acids: CASSRPGILARA.

V and J are TRBV4-1 and TRBJ1-5; D is perhaps TRBD1 (6 bases). The CDR3 consists of 18 residues. V shed 4 bases and J shed 2 bases, with 21 bases lying between them. The germline V gene encodes CDR1 MGHRA and CDR2 YSYEKL. CDR3 amino acids: CASSPPHPRGRGNQPQHF. The CDR3 region has the DNA TGCGCCAGCAGCCCCCCCCACCCCAGGGGCCGAGGCAATCAGCCCCAGCATTTT.

The chain employs TRBV4-1 and TRBJ1-5; the D is unclear. V lost 1 base to trimming and J lost 0 bases, with 7 bases between them. Germline V gene sequence: CDR1 MGHRA, CDR2 YSYEKL. CDR3 size: 15 residues. The CDR3 region has the DNA TGCGCCAGCAGCCAAGTGTCCGGTAGCAATCAGCCCCAGCATTTT. Its translation is CASSQVSGSNQPQHF.

The chain uses TRBV3-1 (or the pseudogene TRBV3-2) and TRBJ2-3, with D possibly being TRBD2 (6 bases). Germline V gene data show CDR1 as LGHDT and CDR2 as YNNKEL (reference sequence). This CDR3 is built from 16 residues. The V and J ends lost 8 bases and 5 bases respectively, with 23 bases between them. The CDR3: CASLKSGRRREDTQYF. The CDR3 nucleotides are TGTGCCAGCTTAAAATCAGGGCGGAGGAGGGAAGATACGCAGTATTTT.

The V call is TRBV6-5, the J call TRBJ1-2, with D uncertain. The germline gives CDR1 MNHEY, CDR2 SVGAGI. V gave up 5 bases and J gave up 5 bases, with 18 bases separating them. The CDR3 runs to 15 residues. Here the CDR3 DNA reads TGTGCCAGCAGTACCCCCGTCCCGCCACAGTATGGCTACACCTTC. Translation gives CASSTPVPPQYGYTF.